Shown below are 16 T cell receptor beta chains from a single sample sequenced in a study. TCRdb fed the RT-PCR reads into MiXCR, producing one record per CDR3 protein. The sample lists hundreds of thousands of distinct CDR3 sequences, 14% occurring once. Sequenced: memory CD4+ T cells from blood. These TCRs come from a female donor in good health, serving as a healthy control.

The gene calls are TRBV4-3 and TRBJ1-2; 7 bases agree with TRBD1. V lost 0 bases and J lost 5; bases outside the gene matches: 3. Germline CDR1 reads LGHNA; CDR2 reads YSLEER. The CDR3 runs to 14 residues. The CDR3 sequence: CASSQEGQLYGYTF. CDR3 nucleotide sequence: TGCGCCAGCAGCCAAGAGGGACAGCTGTATGGCTACACCTTC.

This clonotype was observed at least ten times. The genes are TRBV7-2 and TRBJ2-2; no clear D. Per germline, CDR1 SGHTA and CDR2 FQGNSA. Trimming stripped 5 bases from V and 4 bases from J, with 11 bases between. The CDR3 has 14 residues. This CDR3 reads CASSKLRGTGELFF. Written as DNA, the CDR3 is TGTGCCAGCAGCAAGCTCCGTGGCACCGGGGAGCTGTTTTTT.

This clonotype occurred a few times. CDR3 residues: CSATFFGGAGNEQFF. The CDR3 DNA follows: TGCAGTGCCACCTTTTTCGGGGGGGCTGGGAATGAGCAGTTCTTC. The V and J genes are TRBV20-1 and TRBJ2-1; 8 bases are a match to TRBD2. The ends lost 6 bases at V and 7 bases at J; junction bases unmatched: 14. The CDR3 sequence is 15 residues long. CDR1 is DFQATT and CDR2 is SNEGSKA in the germline V gene (reference sequence).

The chain combines TRBV18 with TRBJ2-7; 7 bases map to TRBD1. The CDR3 extends over 14 amino acids. CDR1 and CDR2 (germline): KGHSH, LQKENI. J lost 3 bases, V lost 2 bases, and 4 bases had no gene match. Here the CDR3 DNA reads TGTGCCAGCTCACCAATTGGACAGGTCTACGAGCAGTACTTC. Its protein is CASSPIGQVYEQYF.

This clonotype came up once. The conserved closing phenylalanine or tryptophan is absent in this CDR3, likely reflecting a read error. Here the CDR3 reads CASSSTGSGITDTQYI. The CDR3 coding sequence is TGTGCCAGCAGTTCAACAGGGAGTGGGATCACAGATACGCAGTATATT. This sequence joins TRBV12-3 or TRBV12-4 and TRBJ2-3; TRBD1 is a possible D gene (6 bases). The ends were cut back, 4 bases at V and 2 bases at J, with 16 bases in the middle. This CDR3 comprises 16 residues.

This clonotype has just a few counts. The chain is built from TRBV6-1 and TRBJ2-7; D not resolved. Per the germline V gene, CDR1 is MNHNS and CDR2 is SASEGT. Trimming pared 2 bases from V and 4 bases from J, leaving 9 bases between. CDR3 length equals 13 residues. The CDR3 DNA follows: TGTGCCAGCAGTGAAAATTTGAGGTACGAGCAGTACTTC. This codes for CASSENLRYEQYF.

Many counts were recorded for this clonotype. The chain couples TRBV10-2 to TRBJ1-5; D not resolved. V dropped 4 bases and J dropped 1 base, with 5 bases sitting between them. Germline V gene lookup returns CDR1 WSHSY and CDR2 SAAADI. The CDR3 has 13 amino acids. In DNA form, the CDR3 reads TGCGCCAGCAGTGGCCAGAGCAATCAGCCCCAGCATTTT. Its translation is CASSGQSNQPQHF.

This clonotype has just a few counts. The chain couples TRBV20-1 to TRBJ1-2; D gene uncertain. There are 12 residues in the CDR3. V was clipped by 6 bases and J by 7 bases, with 15 bases between them. Per germline, CDR1 DFQATT and CDR2 SNEGSKA (reference sequence). This CDR3 reads CSARLVLGGYTF. In DNA form, the CDR3 reads TGCAGTGCGCGACTTGTTTTGGGTGGCTACACCTTC.

The chain recombines TRBV25-1 with TRBJ2-5; unclear D gene. Trimming removed 0 bases at V and 4 bases at J, with 6 bases between. The CDR3 runs 13 residues. Germline-derived CDR1 and CDR2 are MGHDK and SYGVNS. CDR3 protein: CASSEYNPETQYF. CDR3 nucleotide sequence: TGTGCCAGCAGTGAATATAACCCAGAGACCCAGTACTTC.

This clonotype has only a few counts. The gene calls are TRBV5-1 and TRBJ2-5; D possibly matches TRBD1 or TRBD2 (7 bases each). V lost 6 bases and J lost 3, with 15 bases in between. This CDR3 has 14 amino acids. Germline assignment: CDR1 SGHRS and CDR2 YFSETQ. The CDR3 region is CASTPGGTEETQYF. CDR3 coding DNA: TGCGCCAGCACCCCCGGGGGGACAGAAGAGACCCAGTACTTC.

CDR3 sequence: CASSLSQGESGTEAFF. DNA of the CDR3: TGTGCCAGCAGCTTATCACAGGGGGAGTCGGGCACTGAAGCTTTCTTT. V gene TRBV7-9 combines with J gene TRBJ1-1; 8 bases are a match to TRBD1. The J segment lost 4 bases and the V segment lost 2 bases, leaving 9 bases of the junction unmatched. Germline V lookup: CDR1 SEHNR, CDR2 FQNEAQ (reference sequence). There are 16 residues in the CDR3.

This clonotype occurred many times. The chain has TRBV6-5 and TRBJ2-6; D remains ambiguous. Germline-derived CDR1 and CDR2 are MNHEY and SVGAGI. The CDR3 runs 17 residues. The ends were cut back, 5 bases at V and 0 bases at J, with 14 bases in the middle. CDR3 amino acids: CASSPVPRLSGANVLTF. CDR3 bases: TGTGCCAGCAGTCCAGTTCCCCGGCTCTCTGGGGCCAACGTCCTGACTTTC.

The chain carries TRBV5-1 and TRBJ1-6; D unresolved. The CDR3 spans 14 residues. The germline V and J ends were trimmed by 6 bases and 7 bases, with 14 bases remaining between them. Germline CDR1 and CDR2: SGHRS and YFSETQ. CDR3 nucleotide sequence: TGCGCCAGCACACCAGACCAGATCAATTCACCCCTCCACTTT. Translating it yields CASTPDQINSPLHF.

This clonotype has more than one count but fewer than ten. The rearrangement links TRBV5-1 to TRBJ2-2, with 9 nucleotides matching TRBD1. The germline gives CDR1 SGHRS, CDR2 YFSETQ. J was trimmed by 6 bases and V by 4 bases; bases with no gene match: 10. The CDR3 is made up of 16 amino acids. The CDR3 sequence: CASSLAGQGVPGELFF. The CDR3 nucleotides read TGCGCCAGCAGCCTCGCGGGACAGGGAGTTCCCGGGGAGCTGTTTTTT.

This chain connects TRBV18 to TRBJ1-1, with D unclear. The CDR3 is 13 amino acids. Germline loops: CDR1 KGHSH, CDR2 LQKENI. Trimming shortened V by 0 bases and J by 7 bases, and 9 bases separated the two germline ends. DNA of the CDR3: TGTGCCAGCTCACCACCGTCCGAACTTGAAGCTTTCTTT. Protein: CASSPPSELEAFF.

This clonotype was observed a handful of times. The V gene is TRBV7-6, the J gene TRBJ2-2; 9 bases align to TRBD2. Germline V gene data show CDR1 as SGHVS and CDR2 as FNYEAQ. After removal of 0 bases from V and 3 bases from J, the junction contained 8 bases not matched to a gene. The length of the CDR3 is 18 residues. CDR3 amino acids: CASSLALPSGTDTGELFF. DNA of the CDR3: TGTGCCAGCAGCTTAGCGCTTCCTAGCGGGACCGACACCGGGGAGCTGTTTTTT.